Listed below are T cell receptor beta chains from one sample, sequenced in a study of OX40 agonist ivuxolimab in advanced cancers. The repertoire was sequenced with immunoSEQ multiplex PCR; TCRdb's copy has only in-frame clones and lacks some. The table shows about 80,000 clones, with about four fifths occurring only once. Sequencing used CD4+ or CD8+ T cells sorted from blood, obtained in a trial of the OX40 agonist ivuxolimab. All receptors come from an adult with an advanced solid tumor such as melanoma, head and neck, liver or kidney cancer. Both conserved end residues are part of each CDR3. The D gene is left open where the match is weak. The listing skips clone size in some rows; elsewhere it reads once, few, many or a size class.

D	J	V	size	DNA	CDR3
.	TRBJ2-5	TRBV7-6	.	TGTGCCAGCAGCCGACGGGGGGAGACCCAGTACTTC	CASSRRGETQYF
TRBD1	TRBJ1-1	TRBV29-1	.	TGCAGCGAAACGGGACAGCCTAACACTGAAGCTTTCTTT	CSETGQPNTEAFF
.	TRBJ1-4	TRBV5-6	.	TGTGCCAGCAGCCTCCCGGACAAGACTAATGAAAAACTGTTTTTT	CASSLPDKTNEKLFF
.	TRBJ1-6	TRBV2	.	TGTGCCAGCGCCGGAGGGCCATATAATTCACCCCTCCACTTT	CASAGGPYNSPLHF
.	TRBJ2-7	TRBV5-1	many	TGCGCCAGCAGCTTGGACGGGATCCCCTACGAGCAGTACTTC	CASSLDGIPYEQYF
.	TRBJ2-7	TRBV19	few	TGTGCCAGTAGTATTTGGGGGACCTACGAGCAGTACTTC	CASSIWGTYEQYF
.	TRBJ1-5	TRBV27	.	TGTGCCAGCAGTCGGGACCGTAATAGCAATCAGCCCCAGCATTTT	CASSRDRNSNQPQHF
.	TRBJ1-2	TRBV2	.	TGTGCCAGCAGGGCCCGCGGCCGGGAGGGGGGCTACACCTTC	CASRARGREGGYTF
TRBD2	TRBJ2-7	TRBV28	.	TGTGCCACCGAAGCGGGGGGCCTCGACGAGCAGTACTTC	CATEAGGLDEQYF
TRBD1	TRBJ1-1	TRBV19	few	TGTGCCAGTAGTAGAACAGGGGAAGGAGACACTGAAGCTTTCTTT	CASSRTGEGDTEAFF
.	TRBJ2-2	TRBV29-1	many	TGCAGCGTTGGGGCCGTCTCCGGGGAGCTGTTTTTT	CSVGAVSGELFF
.	TRBJ1-6	TRBV19	.	TGTGCCAGTAGAGACAGCAGGGGCGCGAGTTCACCCCTCCACTTT	CASRDSRGASSPLHF
.	TRBJ2-7	TRBV5-1	.	TGCGCCAGCAGCTTGGAGCCCTTGGACGGCTACGAGCAGTACTTC	CASSLEPLDGYEQYF
.	TRBJ1-2	TRBV28	.	TGTGCCAGCAGTTACAGGGAAAGGGGAGCTTATGGCTACACCTTC	CASSYRERGAYGYTF
.	TRBJ2-5	TRBV2	.	TGTGCCAGCAGTGTAGGGGGGACAACCGAGACCCAGTACTTC	CASSVGGTTETQYF
.	TRBJ1-1	TRBV19	.	TGTGCCAGTATCGGAGGGTACATGAACACTGAAGCTTTCTTT	CASIGGYMNTEAFF
TRBD2	TRBJ2-2	TRBV6-5	.	TGTGCCAGCAGGGAGAGCGGGAGTAGGGAGCTGTTTTTT	CASRESGSRELFF
.	TRBJ2-7	TRBV11-2	.	TGTGCCAGCAGCTTCCCCCTCCGTGGGGGGGCGCGTGAGCAGTACTTC	CASSFPLRGGAREQYF
TRBD1	TRBJ2-3	TRBV7-2	.	TGTGCCAGCAGCCTCCCCGCAGGGGGAATAGATACGCAGTATTTT	CASSLPAGGIDTQYF
.	TRBJ2-7	TRBV28	.	TGTGCCAGCGTCGGTCAGAAAGCTTCCTACGAGCAGTACTTC	CASVGQKASYEQYF
.	TRBJ2-2	TRBV12-5	.	TGTGCTAGTGGTTTGACCCGGACACCCGGCACCGGGGAGCTGTTTTTT	CASGLTRTPGTGELFF
.	TRBJ1-3	TRBV21-1	.	TGTGCCAGCAGCAAAGGTTCAGGAGACTCTGGAAACACCATATATTTT	CASSKGSGDSGNTIYF
.	TRBJ1-6	TRBV7-9	few	TGTGCCAGCACGGGACCGCAGTATAATTCACCCCTCCACTTT	CASTGPQYNSPLHF
.	TRBJ2-5	TRBV18	.	TGTGCCAGCTCACCATCTCTGAGGGGTTCGGAGACCCAGTACTTC	CASSPSLRGSETQYF
.	TRBJ2-6	TRBV5-1	few	TGCGCCAGCAGCCCGGGGATAGTGGATCTGGTGGCTGGGGCCAACGTCCTGACTTTC	CASSPGIVDLVAGANVLTF
.	TRBJ2-7	TRBV28	.	TGTGCCAGCAGGGGGCCCTCGAGCGAGCAGTACTTC	CASRGPSSEQYF
.	TRBJ2-3	TRBV4-1	.	TGCGCCAGCAGCCCTCGGGGTAGCTCGGCAGATACGCAGTATTTT	CASSPRGSSADTQYF
.	TRBJ2-7	TRBV18	.	TGTGCCAGCTCACCATTGCCCTTAGGACCTTACGAGCAGTACTTC	CASSPLPLGPYEQYF
.	TRBJ1-1	TRBV6-5	once	TGTGCCAGCAGTTACTCAGGCGGAAGGACTGAAGCTTTCTTT	CASSYSGGRTEAFF
.	TRBJ2-7	TRBV28	.	TGTGCCAGCAGTTTTTTGGACGGCGTAGGGGGCGAGCAGTACTTC	CASSFLDGVGGEQYF
.	TRBJ1-2	TRBV18	few	TGTGCCAGCTCACCAGAGCCGGGGCGAGGCTATGGCTACACCTTC	CASSPEPGRGYGYTF
TRBD2	TRBJ2-3	TRBV7-9	.	TGTGCCAGCAGCTTTCCCGGTGCAGCGGGGGGAGCCACAGATACGCAGTATTTT	CASSFPGAAGGATDTQYF
.	TRBJ2-7	TRBV5-1	.	TGCGCCAGCAGAGGCGCGACCGGCCACGAGCAGTACTTC	CASRGATGHEQYF
TRBD2	TRBJ2-7	TRBV7-9	once	TGTGCCAGCAGCTCAAACGGGGGTAGCGGGAGTATCGAGCAGTACTTC	CASSSNGGSGSIEQYF
.	TRBJ1-6	TRBV7-2	.	TGTGCCAGCAGCTTAAAGGGGACTAATTCACCCCTCCACTTT	CASSLKGTNSPLHF
TRBD2	TRBJ2-2	TRBV28	.	TGTGCCAGCAGTTCGCCTAGCGGGGGGAACACCGGGGAGCTGTTTTTT	CASSSPSGGNTGELFF
.	TRBJ2-5	TRBV11-2	few	TGTGCCAGCGGTAGGCCGGGGGTGGGCCAAGAGACCCAGTACTTC	CASGRPGVGQETQYF
TRBD1	TRBJ2-7	TRBV11-2	.	TGTGCCAGCAGCCGGGACAGGGGCCACGAGCAGTACTTC	CASSRDRGHEQYF
TRBD1	TRBJ1-1	TRBV5-1	.	TGCGCCAGCAGCTTTAGCGCTTCGGACAGGGTCACTGAAGCTTTCTTT	CASSFSASDRVTEAFF
TRBD2	TRBJ2-5	TRBV4-1	.	TGCGCCAGCAGCCGAAGCGGACTAGCGGGGTTTCAAGAGACCCAGTACTTC	CASSRSGLAGFQETQYF
.	TRBJ2-3	TRBV4-1	.	TGCGCCAGCAGCCAAGAGATATTGACACCGGGACCTCAAGGGTCCTATTTT	CASSQEILTPGPQGSYF
.	TRBJ2-5	TRBV5-1	.	TGCGCCAGCAGCTTGGATCCCCGGGGCGCGTGGGAGACCCAGTACTTC	CASSLDPRGAWETQYF
.	TRBJ2-3	TRBV11-2	once	TGTGCCAGCAGCCCGAGGAGGGGACTCACAGATACGCAGTATTTT	CASSPRRGLTDTQYF
.	TRBJ2-7	TRBV7-2	.	TGTGCCAGCAGCTTGTCAACACCCTCCTACGAGCAGTACTTC	CASSLSTPSYEQYF
TRBD2	TRBJ2-7	TRBV7-2	.	TGTGCCAGCAGCCTAGGGACTAGCGGGACCTACGAGCAGTACTTC	CASSLGTSGTYEQYF
.	TRBJ2-1	TRBV6-5	.	TGTGCCAGCAGTTACTCGAAGGCCCAGAATGAGCAGTTCTTC	CASSYSKAQNEQFF
TRBD2	TRBJ2-5	TRBV14	.	TGTGCCAGCAGCCAAGGAACTCTAGCGGGATTAGAGACCCAGTACTTC	CASSQGTLAGLETQYF
TRBD2	TRBJ2-5	TRBV5-4	.	TGTGCCAGCAGCCCCTCCTCCGGGACTAGCGGGAAGGAGACCCAGTACTTC	CASSPSSGTSGKETQYF